Presented here are 26 T cell receptor beta chains from one specimen sequenced in a study of Graves' ophthalmopathy and Graves' hyperthyroidism (dated by TCRdb to 2016 to 2019). These reads were obtained on an Illumina HiSeq 2000. For repertoire sequencing, the TCR beta CDR3 regions were amplified from RNA transcripts. The first round of RT-PCR was done with HTBI primers and the Qiagen OneStep RT-PCR kit, and was followed by a second round of multiplex PCR, then size selection and purification. TCRdb reprocessed the public reads (quality trimming at Q25 with fastp, clone calling with MiXCR) and kept in-frame beta chains. Rows with one shared CDR3 protein collapse into an entry with the most common genes and DNA. Recorded for this sample are around 1,200,000 distinct CDR3 sequences; less than 45% of them occurred a single time. Clones ranked in the top ten supply 11% of the sample. The specimen sequenced was peripheral blood or thyroid tissue (not recorded which). These receptors originate from an adult man with Graves' hyperthyroidism.

The rearrangement links TRBV19 to TRBJ1-2, with 9 bases lining up with TRBD1. V gave up 7 bases and J gave up 8 bases; unmatched junction bases: 11. The germline V gene encodes CDR1 LNHDA and CDR2 SQIVND (reference sequence). The CDR3 consists of 14 residues. CDR3 region: CASTPQQGAKGYTF. The CDR3 DNA is TGTGCCAGTACCCCCCAACAGGGGGCAAAAGGCTACACCTTC.

The chain is built from TRBV24-1 and TRBJ2-2; D not certain. This CDR3 has 13 amino acids. CDR1 and CDR2 from the germline V gene are KGHDR and SFDVKD. Trimming removed 5 bases from V and 6 bases from J, with 9 bases in between. CDR3 protein: CATSAPSPGELFF. The CDR3 DNA is TGTGCCACCAGTGCCCCTTCCCCCGGGGAGCTGTTTTTT.

The chain recombines TRBV7-9 with TRBJ1-1, with D unresolved. The CDR3 length is 15 residues. The V gene lost 1 base and the J gene lost 0 bases, with 9 bases spanning the gap. Germline CDR1 SEHNR, CDR2 FQNEAQ (reference sequence). The CDR3 sequence: CASSLVEILNTEAFF. DNA for the CDR3: TGTGCCAGCAGCTTAGTGGAAATCCTGAACACTGAAGCTTTCTTT.

This clonotype was observed a handful of times. The chain combines TRBV27 with TRBJ1-4; D is ambiguous. V gave up 8 bases and J gave up 8 bases, with 15 bases separating them. The CDR3 length is 13 residues. The germline gives CDR1 MNHEY, CDR2 SMNVEV (reference sequence). The CDR3 DNA reads as TGTGCCAGCGGGGAGCTGATCGAGGAAAAACTGTTTTTT. Translated, it gives CASGELIEEKLFF.

In this sample, this clonotype turned up a few times. The J gene is TRBJ2-7, the V gene TRBV12-3 or TRBV12-4; D is ambiguous. The CDR3 runs to 13 residues. The V end lost 2 bases, the J end lost 6 bases, and 11 bases lay between the germline ends. CDR3 region: CASSLNVLFEQYF. As DNA, the CDR3 is TGTGCCAGCAGTTTAAATGTTTTGTTCGAGCAGTACTTC.

This clonotype was detected many times. The gene calls are TRBV12-3 or TRBV12-4 and TRBJ2-5; the D gene is possibly TRBD2 (5 bases). Trimming left V 6 bases short and J 4 bases short, with 9 bases between. The CDR3 totals 12 residues. CDR3 DNA: TGTGCCAGCAGCGGGGTCCGAGAGACCCAGTACTTC. Translating gives CASSGVRETQYF.

The chain has TRBV4-1 and TRBJ2-7, with TRBD1 matching 9 bases. The length of the CDR3 is 15 residues. Germline trimming cut 3 bases from V and 1 base from J; bases unmatched to any gene: 4. CDR1 is MGHRA, CDR2 YSYEKL, per germline. CDR3 nucleotide sequence: TGCGCCAGCAGCCACAGACAGGGGGGTTCCTACGAGCAGTACTTC. It encodes CASSHRQGGSYEQYF.

The chain combines TRBV5-1 with TRBJ1-6; 7 positions match TRBD1. The CDR3 is made up of 15 amino acids. Unmatched junction bases numbered 7, after V lost 3 bases and J lost 7 bases. Germline CDR1 reads SGHRS; CDR2 reads YFSETQ. CDR3 residues: CASSSQTGRNSPLHF. DNA for the CDR3: TGCGCCAGCAGCTCCCAGACAGGGCGCAATTCACCCCTCCACTTT.

V and J are TRBV12-3 or TRBV12-4 and TRBJ1-6, with TRBD1 as a possible D gene (5 bases). This CDR3 region has 15 residues. V dropped 6 bases and J dropped 0 bases, with 9 bases sitting between them. The CDR3 region is CASRSGSSYNSPLHF. The CDR3 DNA follows: TGTGCCAGCAGGTCAGGGAGCTCCTATAATTCACCCCTCCACTTT.

The chain couples TRBV20-1 to TRBJ2-2; possibly TRBD1 or TRBD2 for D (5 bases each). Between the trimmed V and J ends, which lost 3 bases and 4 bases, there was a span of 12 bases. This CDR3 is built from 14 residues. Germline-derived CDR1 and CDR2 are DFQATT and SNEGSKA (reference sequence). CDR3 sequence reads: CSARNGATTGELFF. In DNA, the CDR3 is TGCAGTGCTAGGAACGGGGCGACCACCGGGGAGCTGTTTTTT.

This clonotype appeared a few times. The chain uses TRBV29-1 and TRBJ2-2; TRBD2 matches 12 bases. Per germline, CDR1 SQVTM and CDR2 ANQGSEA. This CDR3 contains 14 residues. The V and J ends lost 4 bases and 8 bases, in that order; junction bases with no gene match: 5. The DNA for the CDR3 is TGCAGCGTTGCTAGCGGGAGGGCCGAGGGGGAGCTGTTTTTT. Its protein is CSVASGRAEGELFF.

V and J are TRBV29-1 and TRBJ2-7, with 8 positions matching TRBD1. J lost 7 bases, V lost 7 bases, and 9 bases had no gene match. Germline V gives CDR1 SQVTM, CDR2 ANQGSEA. The CDR3 sequence is 12 residues long. This CDR3 is CSARTGLREQYF. The DNA for the CDR3 is TGCAGCGCCAGGACAGGGCTTCGGGAGCAGTACTTC.

This clonotype has just a few counts. At one of its ends the junction is not consistent with the germline gene, which may arise from a read error. The chain carries TRBV7-8 and TRBJ2-7, with TRBD1 matching 12 bases. Per the germline V gene, CDR1 is SGHVS and CDR2 is FQNEAQ. The CDR3 is made up of 13 amino acids. This CDR3 is CASRSGTGGDYVF. The CDR3 nucleotides read TGTGCCAGCAGGTCTGGGACAGGGGGCGATTATGTATTC.

This chain joins TRBV4-2 and TRBJ2-5, with 7 bases identical to TRBD2. Trimming removed 4 bases from V and 5 bases from J; junction bases left unmatched: 7. CDR1 is LGHNA and CDR2 is YNFKEQ in the germline V gene. CDR3 length: 14 amino acids. CDR3 coding DNA: TGTGCCAGCAGCCCTCAACGGGGAGGGGAGACCCAGTACTTC. Protein product: CASSPQRGGETQYF.

This rearrangement joins TRBV29-1 to TRBJ2-7, with TRBD1 as a possible D gene (5 bases). CDR3 length equals 13 residues. Germline V gene data show CDR1 as SQVTM and CDR2 as ANQGSEA. V was pared by 8 bases and J by 2 bases, with 16 bases between. The chain's CDR3 is CSLALGQAYEQYF. CDR3 DNA sequence: TGCAGCTTGGCTCTCGGACAAGCCTACGAGCAGTACTTC.

The chain has TRBV11-2 and TRBJ1-3; possible D gene TRBD1, 6 bases. The CDR3 contains 16 residues. V was cut by 1 base and J by 4 bases, with 14 bases left in between. Germline V lookup: CDR1 SGHAT, CDR2 FQNNGV. The CDR3 protein is CASSLGDGTPGNTIYF. For the CDR3, the DNA is TGTGCCAGCAGCTTAGGGGACGGGACACCCGGAAACACCATATATTTT.

In this sample, this clonotype turned up a few times. The chain links TRBV20-1 to TRBJ2-7, with 10 bases fitting TRBD2. The germline V gene encodes CDR1 DFQATT and CDR2 SNEGSKA (reference sequence). V trimming: 6 bases; J trimming: 4 bases; junction bases outside the gene matches: 15. This CDR3 is 16 amino acids long. The CDR3 sequence is CSASPPYERGGYEQYF. In DNA, the CDR3 is TGCAGTGCCTCCCCCCCTTATGAGCGGGGGGGGTACGAGCAGTACTTC.

As concerns this clonotype: Just one base apart from a much larger clone, this may be a read error. V usage is TRBV12-3 or TRBV12-4 and J usage is TRBJ1-1; D remains unclear. V was clipped by 7 bases and J by 1 base, with 19 bases between them. CDR3 size: 16 residues. CDR3 residues: CASINHRESGNTEAFF. The CDR3 DNA reads as TGTGCCAGCATAAATCACCGGGAGTCCGGGAACACTGAAGCTTTCTTT.

The chain carries TRBV18 and TRBJ2-7; 7 bases agree with TRBD1. The CDR3 is made up of 14 amino acids. Unmatched junction bases numbered 6, after V lost 4 bases and J lost 3 bases. The germline gives CDR1 KGHSH, CDR2 LQKENI. For the CDR3, the DNA is TGTGCCAGCTCACGATCGACAGGGATCTACGAGCAGTACTTC. Protein sequence: CASSRSTGIYEQYF.

V usage is TRBV2 and J usage is TRBJ2-2, with a weak D call TRBD2 (6 bases). This CDR3 contains 15 residues. CDR1 is SNHLY and CDR2 is FYNNEI in the germline V gene. V lost 6 bases to trimming and J lost 8 bases, with 19 bases between them. The CDR3 nucleotides are TGTGCCAGCAGAGCCCTTGGGACTGCCAGTGGGGAGCTGTTTTTT. Its protein product is CASRALGTASGELFF.

Notes on this clonotype: The junction departs from the called germline gene at one end, perhaps through a read error. The V call is TRBV10-2, the J call TRBJ1-2; a weak D match, TRBD1 (6 bases). Per germline, CDR1 WSHSY and CDR2 SAAADI. The CDR3 covers 17 residues. The CDR3 coding sequence is TGTGCCAGCAGCCTAATCAAACGGACAGCGCGCATCTATGGCTACACCTTC. This sequence encodes CASSLIKRTARIYGYTF.

Here the CDR3 DNA reads TGCAGTGCTAGAGGGGGGGCGAGGACCCAGTACTTC. Protein product: CSARGGARTQYF. The genes are TRBV20-1 and TRBJ2-5, with D perhaps TRBD1 or TRBD2 (6 bases each). V dropped 1 base and J dropped 7 bases, with 10 bases sitting between them. This CDR3 contains 12 residues. Germline-derived CDR1 and CDR2 are DFQATT and SNEGSKA (reference sequence).

This clonotype appeared many times. The chain combines TRBV5-8 with TRBJ2-5; 9 positions match TRBD2. The CDR3 totals 17 residues. CDR1 and CDR2 (germline): SGHTS, YDEGEE. The V and J ends lost 5 bases and 2 bases, in that order; junction bases with no gene match: 13. This CDR3 is CASSSPPVSGGQETQYF. The CDR3 DNA follows: TGTGCCAGCAGTTCCCCTCCCGTTAGCGGGGGACAAGAGACCCAGTACTTC.

V is TRBV6-5 and J is TRBJ2-5; tentative D call: TRBD1 (5 bases). V lost 6 bases, J lost 7 bases, and 21 bases lay in between. Per germline, CDR1 MNHEY and CDR2 SVGAGI. This CDR3 has 15 amino acids. The CDR3 nucleotides are TGTGCCAGCAGCCACGGTGGGGCTAAAACTGGGACCCAGTACTTC. It codes for CASSHGGAKTGTQYF.

The V gene is TRBV7-2, the J gene TRBJ2-2; D remains unclear. The CDR3 length is 14 residues. V lost 6 bases, J lost 6 bases, and 14 bases lay in between. Germline V gene sequence: CDR1 SGHTA, CDR2 FQGNSA. The DNA for the CDR3 is TGTGCCAGCAGTTTTTCCCTGTGGGCCGGGGAGCTGTTTTTT. Protein product: CASSFSLWAGELFF.

Comment on this clonotype: A read error is possible here, since a much larger clone lies one base away. The chain uses TRBV11-2 and TRBJ2-7; D perhaps matches TRBD2 (5 bases). From germline, CDR1 is SGHAT and CDR2 FQNNGV. The CDR3 extends over 15 amino acids. CDR3 protein: CASSLVAGMSYERYF. CDR3 sequence (DNA): TGTGCCAGCAGCTTAGTGGCCGGGATGTCCTACGAGCGGTACTTC.